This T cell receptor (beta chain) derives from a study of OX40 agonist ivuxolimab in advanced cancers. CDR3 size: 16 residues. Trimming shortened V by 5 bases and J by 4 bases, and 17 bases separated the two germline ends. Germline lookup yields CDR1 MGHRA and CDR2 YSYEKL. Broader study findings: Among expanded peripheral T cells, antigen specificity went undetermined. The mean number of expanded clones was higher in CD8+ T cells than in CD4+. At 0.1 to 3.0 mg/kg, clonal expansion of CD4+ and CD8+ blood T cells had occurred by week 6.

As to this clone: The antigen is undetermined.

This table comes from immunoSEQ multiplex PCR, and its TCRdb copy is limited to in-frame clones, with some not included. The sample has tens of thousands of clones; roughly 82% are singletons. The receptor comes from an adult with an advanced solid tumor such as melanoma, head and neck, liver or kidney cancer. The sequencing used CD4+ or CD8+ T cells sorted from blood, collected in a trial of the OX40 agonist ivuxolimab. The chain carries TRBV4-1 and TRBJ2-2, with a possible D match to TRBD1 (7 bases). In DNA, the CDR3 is TGCGCCAGCAGCTCCTCCAGGGGGAGGTCCACCGGGGAGCTGTTTTTT. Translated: CASSSSRGRSTGELFF.